This entry describes one T cell receptor beta chain. The target of this receptor is not known. Nothing much larger sits one base from this clone, and base qualities are not available. Peripheral blood CD8+ and CD4+ T cells from healthy donors, Susac syndrome patients and multiple sclerosis patients were profiled by high-throughput TCR beta sequencing. Treatment-naive patients with stable or active relapsing-remitting disease fulfilling revised McDonald criteria were used as multiple sclerosis controls. Bulk CD8+ and CD4+ T cells were purified by magnetic negative isolation, whereas CD8+ TEMRA cells were enriched by FACS. Blood was collected in EDTA tubes and processed within 24 hours, with PBMCs isolated through density gradient centrifugation. PBMCs destined for TCR sequencing were cryopreserved in liquid nitrogen and later thawed in a 37 °C water bath. The sorted or isolated CD4+, CD8+ and CD8+ TEMRA cells had a purity of 90% or higher.

This sample stems from a study of CD8 T cells in Susac syndrome (dated by TCRdb to between 2018 and 2021). As for the study more broadly: The study used repertoire sequencing to test whether antigen drove CD8+ T cell activation and differentiation in Susac syndrome.

The paper as a whole reports these results and caveats: The study acknowledged that relatively few individuals were included in the TCR sequencing and HLA analysis.

RNA was extracted with the RNeasy kit and 0.5 to 1 ug was reverse transcribed using random hexamers. The immunoSEQ multiplex PCR assay, which covers 54 Vbeta and 13 Jbeta segments, was used to amplify TCR beta CDR3 regions. Bias from PCR amplification was corrected by using a synthetic template baseline for primer optimization and for computational correction. As for the authors' bioinformatics: Reads were assigned to V, D and J genes according to IMGT and analyzed in immunoSEQ Analyzer, with only productive sequences retained. Clonality was computed as one minus Shannon entropy normalized by log2 of the number of productive unique sequences. For each patient and control, public and private clones were evaluated among the 100 most prevalent clones. Clones were defined as Susac-specific if absent from the healthy and MS cohorts, from 1052 published viral clones and from other ImmuneACCESS disease sequences. The raw public data were reprocessed by TCRdb itself: fastp quality trimming at Q25, MiXCR clonotype calling, in-frame beta chains only. Here each entry gathers all rows of one CDR3 protein and keeps the most common genes and DNA. The V and J calls and clone size are TCRdb's, not the authors'. Counted in this sample were 130,000 or so distinct CDR3 sequences; 85% to 95% of them appeared once. The ten largest clones take up 0.095% to 0.14% of the sample.

The CDR3 runs 12 residues from the cysteine to the phenylalanine. The only DNA kept is the CDR3, 36 bases in frame from the first base. The germline ends are 7 bases apart after V is trimmed by 3 bases and J by 4 bases. The origin of this receptor is a human donor with multiple sclerosis. Sequencing used CD4+ T cells from PBMCs. In this chain, TRBV12-3 or TRBV12-4 is recombined with TRBJ2-7, with the D gene too uncertain to name. CDR3 region: CASSFPLYEQYF. The base sequence is TGTGCCAGCAGTTTCCCCCTTTACGAGCAGTACTTC.